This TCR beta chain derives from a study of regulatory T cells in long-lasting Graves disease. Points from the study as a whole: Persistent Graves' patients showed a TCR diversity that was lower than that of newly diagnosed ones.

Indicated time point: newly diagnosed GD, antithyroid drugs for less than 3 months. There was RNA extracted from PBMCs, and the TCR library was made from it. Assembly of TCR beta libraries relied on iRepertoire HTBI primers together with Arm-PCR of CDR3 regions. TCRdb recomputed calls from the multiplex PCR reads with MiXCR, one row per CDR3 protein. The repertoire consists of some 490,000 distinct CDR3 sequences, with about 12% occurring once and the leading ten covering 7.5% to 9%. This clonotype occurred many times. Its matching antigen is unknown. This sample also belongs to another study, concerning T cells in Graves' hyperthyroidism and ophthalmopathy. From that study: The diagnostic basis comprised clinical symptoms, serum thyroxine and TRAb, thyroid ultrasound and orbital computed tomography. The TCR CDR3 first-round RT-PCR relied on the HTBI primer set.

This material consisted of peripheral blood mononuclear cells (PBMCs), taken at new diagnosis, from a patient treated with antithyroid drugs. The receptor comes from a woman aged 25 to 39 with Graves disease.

The DNA of the CDR3 is TGTGCCAGCAGCTTACAAGGGGCTTTCTCCTACGAGCAGTACTTC. It encodes CASSLQGAFSYEQYF. The genes are TRBV11-2 and TRBJ2-7, with D perhaps TRBD1 (5 bases). The CDR3 contains 15 residues. With 2 bases removed from V and 0 bases from J, the gap between germline ends came to 11 bases. Per germline, CDR1 SGHAT and CDR2 FQNNGV.